This T cell receptor beta chain was identified during a study of blood T cell repertoires in COVID-19. On the study more broadly: Spain, Italy and the United States supplied samples that represented acute and convalescent COVID-19. In each case, the material was cDNA or gDNA derived from T cells, B-cell-depleted T cells, or PBMCs.

Authors' data handling: Nucleated cell counts were estimated from reference gene primer amplification. The protocol was immunoSEQ multiplex PCR, while the TCRdb copy is restricted to in-frame clones and leaves out a portion. D and trimming were read from the DNA, whereas the V and J calls and clone size are those reported in that table. Seen here are 95,000 to 100,000 clones, around 85% observed once, and the top ten hold approximately 15%. After removal of 4 bases from V and 7 bases from J, the junction contained 7 bases not matched to a gene. In germline, CDR1 is MGHRA, CDR2 YSYEKL. The CDR3 sequence is 15 residues long.

Material for sequencing was peripheral blood. The V call is TRBV4-1, the J call TRBJ2-1; 10 bases map to TRBD1. The source is a woman aged 60 to 75 with acute or convalescent COVID-19. In DNA form, the CDR3 reads TGCGCCAGCAGCCCAGGGACAGGGGCGATTAATGAGCAGTTCTTC. Its protein product is CASSPGTGAINEQFF.